This is a list of T cell receptor beta chains from one sample in a study of T cells after yellow fever vaccination. One entry per CDR3 protein, called by TCRdb with MiXCR from the 5' RACE reads. Found here are 450,000 to 650,000 distinct CDR3 sequences, 20% to 25% of them singletons; the top ten hold 15% to 20%. The specimen was PBMCs, collected approximately 20 days after the first yellow fever vaccination. Every receptor here comes from a man between 18 and 35 years old who received the YFV17D yellow fever vaccine. CDR3s include the opening cysteine and the closing phenylalanine or tryptophan. A D gene is named only where the DNA matches it firmly. The listing skips clone size in some rows; elsewhere it reads once, few, many or a size class.

few	TRBV6-2/TRBV6-3	TRBJ1-2	TRBD1	CASITRGQGAIGYTF	TGTGCCAGCATTACAAGAGGACAGGGGGCGATTGGCTACACCTTC
-	TRBV6-5	TRBJ1-1	-	CASSYLGGGGTEAFF	TGTGCCAGCAGTTACTTGGGGGGGGGTGGCACTGAAGCTTTCTTT
few	TRBV4-1	TRBJ1-2	TRBD1	CASSQRNTGVDYGYTF	TGCGCCAGCAGCCAACGAAACACAGGGGTGGACTATGGCTACACCTTC
-	TRBV5-6	TRBJ2-1	-	CASSFGAIEQFF	TGTGCCAGCAGCTTTGGGGCAATCGAGCAGTTCTTC
-	TRBV4-1	TRBJ1-6	-	CASSLTDSSSYNSPLHF	TGCGCCAGCAGCCTGACGGATTCGAGCTCCTATAATTCACCCCTCCACTTT
many	TRBV28	TRBJ2-1	TRBD1	CASSRQGEGDEQFF	TGTGCCAGCAGTCGACAGGGGGAGGGCGATGAGCAGTTCTTC
-	TRBV12-3/TRBV12-4	TRBJ1-6	TRBD1	CASWTGAYNSPHHF	TGTGCCAGCTGGACAGGGGCCTATAATTCACCCCACCACTTT
-	TRBV4-1	TRBJ1-2	-	CASSQPTGGYYGYTF	TGCGCCAGCAGCCAACCCACTGGAGGATACTATGGCTACACCTTC
-	TRBV29-1	TRBJ2-3	-	CSVGGLPSTDTQYF	TGCAGCGTGGGGGGACTTCCAAGCACAGATACGCAGTATTTT
few	TRBV6-1	TRBJ1-1	TRBD1	CASSWGQGITEAFF	TGTGCCAGCTCATGGGGACAGGGGATCACTGAAGCTTTCTTT
-	TRBV6-1	TRBJ1-3	-	CASKGTAGNTIYF	TGTGCCAGCAAAGGGACGGCTGGAAACACCATATATTTT
-	TRBV10-2	TRBJ2-2	-	CASSGDPVTGELFF	TGCGCCAGCAGTGGCGACCCCGTCACCGGGGAGCTGTTTTTT
few	TRBV5-1	TRBJ1-2	-	CASSGNGNYGYTF	TGCGCCAGCAGCGGGAACGGGAACTATGGCTACACCTTC
-	TRBV7-2	TRBJ2-3	-	CASSLYPRSSTDTQYF	TGTGCCAGCAGCTTATACCCAAGATCGAGCACAGATACGCAGTATTTT
few	TRBV10-3	TRBJ2-5	-	CAINSRAGETQYF	TGTGCCATCAATAGTAGGGCGGGGGAGACCCAGTACTTC
-	TRBV6-5	TRBJ2-1	TRBD1	CASSSGTGDEQFF	TGTGCCAGCAGTTCCGGGACAGGGGATGAGCAGTTCTTC
few	TRBV12-3/TRBV12-4	TRBJ2-3	-	CASSLTSSAESTDTQYF	TGTGCCAGCAGTTTAACGTCTAGCGCGGAAAGCACAGATACGCAGTATTTT
once	TRBV18	TRBJ1-1	-	CASSPMGENTEAFF	TGTGCCAGCTCACCAATGGGAGAGAACACTGAAGCTTTCTTT
-	TRBV7-2	TRBJ2-3	TRBD2	CASSLGLVGDTQYF	TGTGCCAGCAGCTTGGGACTAGTAGGGGATACGCAGTATTTT
few	TRBV7-9	TRBJ2-2	-	CASREVGELFF	TGTGCCAGCAGGGAGGTCGGGGAGCTGTTTTTT
few	TRBV20-1	TRBJ2-3	-	CSASSRSTDTQYF	TGCAGTGCCAGCAGCAGGAGCACAGATACGCAGTATTTT
-	TRBV11-2	TRBJ2-5	-	CASSAPKGPETQYF	TGTGCCAGCAGCGCCCCCAAAGGGCCGGAGACCCAGTACTTC
-	TRBV19	TRBJ2-1	-	CASSPHPGASIGNEQFF	TGTGCCAGTAGTCCACACCCTGGGGCTAGCATTGGGAATGAGCAGTTCTTC
few	TRBV28	TRBJ2-3	-	CASSAGTAFGTQYF	TGTGCCAGCAGTGCCGGGACGGCCTTCGGTACGCAGTATTTT
few	TRBV10-3	TRBJ1-6	-	CAISQGINSPLHF	TGTGCCATCAGTCAGGGGATCAATTCACCCCTCCACTTT
few	TRBV18	TRBJ1-4	-	CASSPSLTEKLFF	TGTGCCAGCTCACCAAGTTTGACTGAAAAACTGTTTTTT
-	TRBV11-1	TRBJ2-1	-	CASSLEGGGASSYNEQFF	TGTGCCAGCAGCTTAGAAGGAGGGGGGGCCTCCTCCTACAATGAGCAGTTCTTC